Below, 9 T cell receptor beta chains from the same sample are listed, as sequenced in a study of shared clonotypes between healthy human individuals. The protocol was immunoSEQ multiplex PCR, while the TCRdb copy is restricted to in-frame clones and leaves out a portion. The sample carries over a million clones, 98% recorded once. The sample taken for sequencing was naive CD4+ T cells sorted from blood. The subset is: CD45RA+ positively selected. The source of these receptors is a man under 40 in good health.

J is TRBJ1-1 and V is TRBV5-4, with 7 nucleotides matching TRBD1. V lost 2 bases, J lost 0 bases, and 4 bases stayed unmatched. CDR3 length: 15 amino acids. CDR1 is SGHNT and CDR2 is YYREEE in the germline V gene (reference sequence). Written as DNA, the CDR3 is TGTGCCAGCAGCTTCACAGGGGACCTGAACACTGAAGCTTTCTTT. This sequence encodes CASSFTGDLNTEAFF.

J is TRBJ2-1 and V is TRBV7-2, with 12 bases that match TRBD1. V gave up 1 base and J gave up 5 bases; unmatched junction bases: 3. This CDR3 has 16 residues. Per germline, CDR1 SGHTA and CDR2 FQGNSA. This chain's CDR3 is CASSLGGTGGHNEQFF. In DNA form, the CDR3 reads TGTGCCAGCAGCTTAGGAGGGACAGGGGGCCACAATGAGCAGTTCTTC.

CDR3 coding DNA: TGTGCCAGCAGCTCCCACAACAGGATCATTAGGGGCTACGAGCAGTACTTC. Translated: CASSSHNRIIRGYEQYF. The V and J genes are TRBV7-8 and TRBJ2-7, with D tentatively TRBD1 (5 bases). The germline V gene encodes CDR1 SGHVS and CDR2 FQNEAQ. CDR3 length: 17 residues. V lost 4 bases, J lost 3 bases, and 22 bases lay in between. Based on the CDR3 plus reference TRBV7-8 and TRBJ2-7, the full variable domain is GAGVSQSPRYKVAKRGQDVALRCDPISGHVSLFWYQQALGQGPEFLTYFQNEAQLDKSGLPSDRFFAERPEGSVSTLKIQRTQQEDSAVYLCASSSHNRIIRGYEQYFGPGTRLTVT.

This sequence joins TRBV7-7 and TRBJ2-1, with a tentative D call TRBD2 (6 bases). CDR3 length: 15 amino acids. V lost 3 bases, J lost 6 bases, and 15 bases lay in between. Germline CDR1 is SSHAT and CDR2 is FNYEAQ (reference sequence). As DNA, the CDR3 is TGTGCCAGCAGCTTTAGCACGGGGGAGTTCAATGAGCAGTTCTTC. Translated: CASSFSTGEFNEQFF.

On this clone itself: The sample has other DNA sequences that encode this CDR3 too. The chain joins TRBV9 to TRBJ2-3; the D gene is possibly TRBD1 (6 bases). The CDR3 is 15 amino acids. Trimming pared 0 bases from V and 3 bases from J, leaving 11 bases between. Germline-derived CDR1 and CDR2 are SGDLS and YYNGEE. CDR3 nucleotide sequence: TGTGCCAGCAGCGTAGCTGACAGGCGGACAGATACGCAGTATTTT. Translation: CASSVADRRTDTQYF.

V gene TRBV4-3 combines with J gene TRBJ1-3, with D possibly being TRBD1 (5 bases). This CDR3 has 15 residues. Per the germline V gene, CDR1 is LGHNA and CDR2 is YSLEER. Trimming took 4 bases from V and 9 from J, leaving 19 bases between them. The CDR3 DNA reads as TGCGCCAGCAGCCTTACGGGACGCCCGTTCGGCACCATATATTTT. It codes for CASSLTGRPFGTIYF.

The chain couples TRBV10-3 to TRBJ2-2; D uncertain. The germline V gene encodes CDR1 ENHRY and CDR2 SYGVKD. The V end lost 8 bases, the J end lost 4 bases, and 14 bases lay between the germline ends. The CDR3 length is 14 residues. The CDR3 nucleotides read TGTGCCATCCAGAAAGGAGAAGTCACCGGGGAGCTGTTTTTT. It translates to CAIQKGEVTGELFF.

The chain recombines TRBV5-1 with TRBJ2-1; either TRBD1 or TRBD2 may fit D (5 bases each). The CDR3 consists of 14 residues. The germline CDR1 and CDR2 sequences are SGHRS and YFSETQ. With 4 bases removed from V and 10 bases from J, the gap between germline ends came to 18 bases. CDR3 residues: CASSRDPSAGEQFF. In DNA, the CDR3 is TGCGCCAGCAGCCGGGACCCATCGGCAGGAGAGCAGTTCTTC.

The CDR3 nucleotides are TGTGCCGGACTAGCGGGAGGAGGCAATGAGCAGTTCTTC. Translation gives CAGLAGGGNEQFF. The chain joins TRBV30 to TRBJ2-1; the match to TRBD2 covers 14 bases. Germline V gene sequence: CDR1 GTSNPN, CDR2 SVGIG (reference sequence). After removal of 8 bases from V and 6 bases from J, the junction contained 3 bases not matched to a gene. The CDR3 is 13 amino acids.